The T cell receptor beta chain under discussion was sequenced for a study of PD-1 blockade in classical Hodgkin lymphoma. General study points: Although disease activity or prior therapy may be involved, causes of the repertoire differences remain undefined. Patients who responded completely had about the same baseline diversity as newly diagnosed patients. Healthy donors reportedly exceeded newly diagnosed patients in baseline TCR diversity.

Clones were sequenced by immunoSEQ multiplex PCR, and TCRdb holds only the in-frame ones, with some missing. This table holds approximately 2,300 clones, 58% found once. This CDR3 is 10 amino acids long. V lost 10 bases, J lost 8 bases, and 9 bases lay in between. Comment on this clone: Its antigen remains unknown.

Relapse was seen in all patients after autologous stem cell transplantation, and brentuximab vedotin exposure was variable. Patients reached a best response of complete response, partial response or progressive disease. The TCR sequence derives from a human donor with classical Hodgkin lymphoma. The material was peripheral blood mononuclear cells (PBMCs), obtained at baseline. The chain employs TRBV6-7 and TRBJ2-1, with unresolved D. TRBV6-7 is assigned to the ORF class and has an uncertain function. The CDR3 sequence is CATGLDEQFF. The CDR3 nucleotides read TGTGCCACGGGCCTCGATGAGCAGTTCTTC.